The entry below gives a single T cell receptor (beta chain) sequence along with its context. Its antigen is unknown. CD8 cells classed as naive were CD45RO-negative and positively selected for CCR7, excluding terminally differentiated effector memory CD45RA+ cells. V lost 7 bases to trimming and J lost 4 bases, with 11 bases between them. In germline, CDR1 is MNHEY, CDR2 SVGAGI. There are 13 residues in the CDR3. This entry belongs to a study of shared clonotypes between healthy human individuals. Study context: Sampling drew on donors who were a couple of women and three men aged 18 to 49. Overall study results and limits: The four-donor shared clonotypes exceeded non-shared clonotypes in generation probability, with non-shared ones scoring lower. Among a handful of donors, about 5% of naive CD4 clonotypes were found in common.

The table came from immunoSEQ multiplex PCR; TCRdb's copy has only in-frame clones and leaves some out. The table records millions of clones, about 95% of them present only once. The chain combines TRBV6-5 with TRBJ2-1; D call uncertain. Sequences were obtained from naive CD8+ T cells sorted from blood. The source is a man in his late teens or twenties in good health. The CDR3 coding sequence is TGTGCCAGCACCTCGGACGGTTACAATGAGCAGTTCTTC. The encoded protein is CASTSDGYNEQFF.